Presented here are 21 T cell receptor beta chains from one specimen sequenced in a study of blood T cell repertoires in COVID-19. Clones were read by immunoSEQ multiplex PCR, and TCRdb kept only the in-frame ones, dropping some. The sample holds 75,000 to 80,000 clones, roughly 80% seen once. Sequenced: peripheral blood. These receptors came from a woman between 55 and 75 years old with acute or convalescent COVID-19.

The chain is built from TRBV9 and TRBJ2-7, with 10 bases matching TRBD1. V shed 2 bases, J shed 5 bases, and the junction held 10 bases outside the gene matches. The CDR3 runs 16 residues. Germline V gene data show CDR1 as SGDLS and CDR2 as YYNGEE. CDR3: CASSVRLGTGVHEQYF. The CDR3 DNA reads as TGTGCCAGCAGCGTCCGTCTGGGGACAGGGGTCCACGAGCAGTACTTC.

CDR3 DNA sequence: TGTGCCAGCAGCTTAGACAGGGGGCAAGGAGAGACCCAGTACTTC. It encodes CASSLDRGQGETQYF. The rearrangement uses TRBV7-3 and TRBJ2-5; 10 bases fit TRBD1. The CDR3 totals 15 residues. CDR1 is SGHTA, CDR2 FQGTGA, per germline. J gave up 4 bases and V 2 bases, and 4 bases lay outside the gene matches.

This chain links TRBV5-1 with TRBJ2-6, with a tentative D call TRBD1 (5 bases). Germline CDR1 SGHRS, CDR2 YFSETQ. The CDR3 is made up of 16 amino acids. V was trimmed by 4 bases and J by 2 bases, leaving 13 bases between them. CDR3: CASSPPTVTGANVLTF. CDR3 nucleotides: TGCGCCAGCAGCCCCCCGACAGTCACTGGGGCCAACGTCCTGACTTTC. The variable domain in full, completed from reference TRBV5-1 and TRBJ2-6, reads KAGVTQTPRYLIKTRGQQVTLSCSPISGHRSVSWYQQTPGQGLQFLFEYFSETQRNKGNFPGRFSGRQFSNSRSEMNVSTLELGDSALYLCASSPPTVTGANVLTFGAGSRLTVL.

In its sample, this clone was seen a few times. The rearrangement uses TRBV6-7 and TRBJ1-3, with 9 bases matching TRBD1. TRBV6-7 is an ORF for which the function is uncertain. The trim removed 0 bases at V and 4 bases at J, leaving 1 base unmatched. CDR3 size: 15 residues. The CDR3 region is CASSYSGTGGNTIYF. The CDR3 DNA reads TGTGCCAGCAGTTACTCCGGGACAGGGGGAAACACCATATATTTT.

V is TRBV18 and J is TRBJ1-2; D is unclear. This CDR3 has 13 residues. Trimming cost V 2 bases and J 7 bases, with 11 bases left between them. Germline lookup yields CDR1 KGHSH and CDR2 LQKENI. CDR3: CASSPDQRSGYTF. The CDR3 DNA sequence: TGTGCCAGCTCACCAGACCAGCGGAGTGGCTACACCTTC.

The DNA of the CDR3 is TGTGCCACCAACAGGGGGGGGAGGGAAGAAAAACTGTTTTTT. This encodes CATNRGGREEKLFF. The chain is built from TRBV15 and TRBJ1-4; TRBD1 matches 8 bases. CDR3 length: 14 residues. Germline V lookup: CDR1 LNHNV, CDR2 YYDKDF (reference sequence). Unmatched junction bases numbered 9, after V lost 7 bases and J lost 8 bases.

The genes are TRBV12-5 and TRBJ2-5, with 7 bases fitting TRBD1. The CDR3 covers 15 residues. The junction had 7 bases not matched to a gene; V was cut back by 2 bases and J by 4 bases. Per the germline V gene, CDR1 is LGHNT and CDR2 is FRNRAP. The CDR3 bases are TGTGCTAGTGGTTTGACGACGACAGGGACAGAGACCCAGTACTTC. It yields the protein CASGLTTTGTETQYF.

The chain joins TRBV6-2 or TRBV6-3 to TRBJ2-1; unclear D gene. This CDR3 comprises 14 residues. Trimming shortened V by 2 bases and J by 3 bases, and 8 bases separated the two germline ends. CDR1 and CDR2 (germline): MNHEY, SVGEGT. The CDR3 DNA follows: TGTGCCAGCAGTTACGCCTCAGACTACAATGAGCAGTTCTTC. This translates into CASSYASDYNEQFF.

This clone appeared once. The V call is TRBV18, the J call TRBJ2-7; 12 positions match TRBD1. The CDR3 is made up of 16 amino acids. After removal of 2 bases from V and 5 bases from J, the junction contained 7 bases not matched to a gene. From germline, CDR1 is KGHSH and CDR2 LQKENI. Here the CDR3 reads CASSPRDGTGGDEQYV. CDR3 DNA sequence: TGTGCCAGCTCACCAAGAGACGGGACAGGGGGCGACGAGCAGTACGTC.

This chain links TRBV29-1 with TRBJ1-1; TRBD1 is a possible D gene (5 bases). With 4 bases removed from V and 6 bases from J, the gap between germline ends came to 18 bases. The CDR3 loop spans 14 amino acids. Germline V gene data show CDR1 as SQVTM and CDR2 as ANQGSEA. The CDR3 spells CSVGFGVGGSEAFF. The CDR3, as DNA: TGCAGCGTTGGCTTTGGTGTTGGGGGGTCTGAAGCTTTCTTT.

The CDR3 DNA reads as TGTGCCAGCAGTCCTAATCCGGACCCAGGGAATCAGCCCCAGCATTTT. It encodes CASSPNPDPGNQPQHF. This chain joins TRBV27 and TRBJ1-5, with a weak D call TRBD1 (5 bases). Germline V lookup: CDR1 MNHEY, CDR2 SMNVEV (reference sequence). V lost 5 bases, J lost 4 bases, and 18 bases lay in between. The CDR3 is made up of 16 amino acids.

As DNA, the CDR3 is TGTGCCAGCAGTTACAAAGGGGATAACTATGGCTACACCTTC. It yields the protein CASSYKGDNYGYTF. V usage is TRBV6-5 and J usage is TRBJ1-2, with TRBD1 as a possible D gene (5 bases). This CDR3 is 14 amino acids long. The V gene's germline CDR1 is MNHEY and CDR2 SVGAGI. The V end lost 2 bases, the J end lost 1 base, and 8 bases lay between the germline ends.

V usage is TRBV14 and J usage is TRBJ1-1; D gene unclear. Between the trimmed V and J ends, which lost 0 bases and 2 bases, there was a span of 16 bases. CDR1 and CDR2 from the germline V gene are SGHDN and FVKESK. The CDR3 loop spans 17 amino acids. The CDR3 is CASSQDWADKINTEAFF. The CDR3 nucleotides are TGTGCCAGCAGCCAAGACTGGGCAGACAAGATCAACACTGAAGCTTTCTTT.

The V gene is TRBV30, the J gene TRBJ2-2, with 8 bases identical to TRBD1. Per the germline V gene, CDR1 is GTSNPN and CDR2 is SVGIG (reference sequence). This CDR3 spans 14 amino acids. The V and J ends lost 8 bases and 4 bases, in that order; junction bases with no gene match: 9. Here the CDR3 reads CAGQGALGTGELFF. CDR3 DNA: TGTGCCGGGCAGGGGGCGCTTGGCACCGGGGAGCTGTTTTTT.

V gene TRBV5-1 combines with J gene TRBJ1-1; D gene ambiguous. The CDR3 is 14 residues long. Trimming cost V 5 bases and J 6 bases, with 17 bases left between them. The germline V gene has CDR1 SGHRS and CDR2 YFSETQ. This CDR3 is CASSPDDKGPEAFF. The CDR3, as DNA: TGCGCCAGCAGTCCTGATGACAAAGGCCCTGAAGCTTTCTTT.

The rearrangement joins TRBV7-2 to TRBJ2-1, with 7 positions matching TRBD2. The CDR3 has 15 residues. Losses at the gene ends were 3 bases for V and 2 bases for J; bases not matched to a gene: 4. Germline CDR1 is SGHTA and CDR2 is FQGNSA. The CDR3 nucleotides are TGTGCCAGCAGCTTTGCTAGCGGTCCCTACAATGAGCAGTTCTTC. It codes for CASSFASGPYNEQFF.

This chain uses TRBV29-1 with TRBJ1-5, with 9 nucleotides matching TRBD1. CDR1 is SQVTM and CDR2 is ANQGSEA in the germline V gene. J was trimmed by 5 bases and V by 2 bases; bases with no gene match: 7. The CDR3 runs to 15 residues. The CDR3 DNA follows: TGCAGCGTTGAAACAGGGACAGGGAGAGATCAGCCCCAGCATTTT. Protein: CSVETGTGRDQPQHF. The full variable domain, with the rest looked up from reference TRBV29-1 and TRBJ1-5, is SAVISQKPSRDICQRGTSLTIQCQVDSQVTMMFWYRQQPGQSLTLIATANQGSEATYESGFVIDKFPISRPNLTFSTLTVSNMSPEDSSIYLCSVETGTGRDQPQHFGDGTRLSIL.

The rearrangement links TRBV3-1 (or the pseudogene TRBV3-2) to TRBJ1-2, with 10 bases identical to TRBD1. Germline values: CDR1 LGHDT, CDR2 YNNKEL (reference sequence). This CDR3 has 14 residues. J was trimmed by 6 bases and V by 2 bases; bases with no gene match: 3. CDR3 nucleotides: TGTGCCAGCAGCCAATTGACAGGGGGCGATGGCTACACCTTC. It is translated as CASSQLTGGDGYTF.

The chain uses TRBV12-3 or TRBV12-4 and TRBJ2-1; a possible D gene is TRBD2 (5 bases). The length of the CDR3 is 12 residues. Trimming cost V 7 bases and J 6 bases, with 10 bases left between them. Written as DNA, the CDR3 is TGTGCCAGCACCCCCGAGGGCAATGAGCAGTTCTTC. Translating gives CASTPEGNEQFF.

This clone has just a few counts. The chain links TRBV7-3 to TRBJ2-2; a possible D gene is TRBD1 (6 bases). Trimming stripped 5 bases from V and 0 bases from J, with 13 bases between. The CDR3 contains 16 residues. Germline V gene lookup returns CDR1 SGHTA and CDR2 FQGTGA. The CDR3 DNA sequence: TGTGCCAGCAGCAAGCGACAGGTTACGAACACCGGGGAGCTGTTTTTT. It encodes CASSKRQVTNTGELFF.

The rearrangement links TRBV27 to TRBJ1-3; TRBD1 is a possible D gene (5 bases). Trimming cost V 4 bases and J 0 bases, with 10 bases left between them. The CDR3 totals 15 residues. Germline V gene lookup returns CDR1 MNHEY and CDR2 SMNVEV (reference sequence). Here the CDR3 reads CASSSRTGSGNTIYF. The DNA of the CDR3 is TGTGCCAGCAGTTCAAGAACAGGCTCTGGAAACACCATATATTTT.